A single sample is the source of the 2 T cell receptor beta chains below, sequenced in a study of T cell changes during pregnancy in multiple sclerosis (dated by TCRdb to the late 2010s). Receptor libraries were prepared by the immunoSEQ multiplex PCR assay. Entries here come from immuneACCESS through TCRdb and include only in-frame sequences with V and J called. Some clones fail to appear in such tables; in the studies checked, an unresolved V gene covers under half of the shortfall, and the cause of the remainder is unknown. This sample gives roughly 42,000 clones in total; more than 85% of them show up just once. The top ten clones comprise under 0.5% of the sample. The sample here was CD4+ T cells from peripheral blood mononuclear cells, taken in the second trimester of pregnancy. The source of these receptors is a female donor in good health, enrolled as a control in a pregnancy study.

The J gene is TRBJ2-5, the V gene TRBV6-5, with 9 bases identical to TRBD1. The CDR3 is made up of 14 amino acids. The ends lost 2 bases at V and 5 bases at J; junction bases unmatched: 3. The germline gives CDR1 MNHEY, CDR2 SVGAGI. The CDR3 loop is CASSYRDRVETQYF. CDR3 DNA: TGTGCCAGCAGTTACAGGGACAGGGTGGAGACCCAGTACTTC.

The DNA of the CDR3 is TGTGCCAGCAGCCGCAAAATCGGACAGACCACAGATACGCAGTATTTT. It yields the protein CASSRKIGQTTDTQYF. The chain recombines TRBV7-2 with TRBJ2-3; possible D gene TRBD1, 6 bases. The CDR3 totals 16 residues. Between the trimmed V and J ends, which lost 5 bases and 2 bases, there was a span of 17 bases. CDR1 is SGHTA, CDR2 FQGNSA, per germline.